The 13 T cell receptor beta chains reported below all come from one sample, sequenced in a study of blood T cell repertoires in COVID-19. Sequencing used immunoSEQ multiplex PCR; TCRdb keeps in-frame clones, though not all of them. Of about 200,000 clones detected, 65% to 85% appear once; the ten largest clones hold 7.5%. Input material: PBMCs or T cells enriched from blood (not recorded which). Receptors originate from a man aged 40-50 years who had recovered from COVID-19.

The chain uses TRBV10-3 and TRBJ2-7, with D hard to call. CDR1 is ENHRY and CDR2 is SYGVKD in the germline V gene. V was shortened by 3 bases and J by 3 bases, with 6 bases between the two germline ends. The length of the CDR3 is 12 residues. CDR3 nucleotide sequence: TGTGCCATCAGTGATAGCAGCTACGAGCAGTACTTC. Amino acids: CAISDSSYEQYF.

The chain has TRBV18 and TRBJ2-1; possibly TRBD1 for D (5 bases). The V gene's germline CDR1 is KGHSH and CDR2 LQKENI. The CDR3 extends over 14 amino acids. V lost 4 bases, J lost 4 bases, and 11 bases lay in between. The CDR3 is CASSRNRQYNEQFF. CDR3 in DNA: TGTGCCAGCTCACGAAACCGACAGTACAATGAGCAGTTCTTC.

This sequence joins TRBV9 and TRBJ1-3; D gene uncertain. CDR1 and CDR2 from the germline V gene are SGDLS and YYNGEE. V was cut by 0 bases and J by 0 bases, with 7 bases left in between. The CDR3 loop spans 15 amino acids. The CDR3: CASSVGQFSGNTIYF. DNA of the CDR3: TGTGCCAGCAGCGTAGGACAATTCTCTGGAAACACCATATATTTT.

The V gene is TRBV29-1, the J gene TRBJ1-1, with 7 bases fitting TRBD1. V lost 0 bases to trimming and J lost 0 bases; unmatched junction nucleotides: 4. The CDR3 covers 15 residues. Germline assignment: CDR1 SQVTM and CDR2 ANQGSEA. Here the CDR3 reads CSVEEQGSLNTEAFF. The CDR3 DNA follows: TGCAGCGTTGAAGAACAGGGGTCCCTGAACACTGAAGCTTTCTTT. Drawing the rest from reference TRBV29-1 and TRBJ1-1, the complete variable domain is SAVISQKPSRDICQRGTSLTIQCQVDSQVTMMFWYRQQPGQSLTLIATANQGSEATYESGFVIDKFPISRPNLTFSTLTVSNMSPEDSSIYLCSVEEQGSLNTEAFFGQGTRLTVV.

A single count supports this clone. This chain joins TRBV12-3 or TRBV12-4 and TRBJ1-2, with D possibly matching TRBD1 (5 bases). Trimming took off 5 bases at V and 5 bases at J, with 6 bases between the two ends. The CDR3 runs 11 residues. CDR3 in amino acids: CASSQGYGYTF. Written as DNA, the CDR3 is TGTGCCAGCAGTCAGGGATATGGCTACACCTTC.

Worth noting for this clone: One end of the junction is discordant with germline, which a read error may explain. The genes are TRBV4-1 and TRBJ2-7; TRBD2 matches at 10 bases. The CDR3 is 13 amino acids. Germline V gene sequence: CDR1 MGHRA, CDR2 YSYEKL. CDR3 nucleotide sequence: TGCGCCAGCAGCCAAGCTCGACTAGCGGGCCTTTCGTTC. It translates to CASSQARLAGLSF.

The V and J genes are TRBV20-1 and TRBJ1-1; tentative D call: TRBD1 (6 bases). V lost 5 bases to trimming and J lost 10 bases, with 14 bases between them. Germline loops: CDR1 DFQATT, CDR2 SNEGSKA (reference sequence). CDR3 length equals 11 residues. CDR3 protein: CSADGQPRAFF. As DNA, the CDR3 is TGCAGTGCTGACGGACAGCCGAGAGCTTTCTTT.

Concerning this clone: The same CDR3 also results from other DNA sequences found in this sample. The V gene is TRBV5-1, the J gene TRBJ1-4, with 7 positions matching TRBD1. CDR3 length equals 14 residues. V shed 3 bases, J shed 8 bases, and the junction held 7 bases outside the gene matches. Germline assignment: CDR1 SGHRS and CDR2 YFSETQ. CDR3 nucleotide sequence: TGCGCCAGCAGCTCGGGGCAGGGGGGCGAAAAACTGTTTTTT. Translating it yields CASSSGQGGEKLFF. Together with reference TRBV5-1 and TRBJ1-4, the CDR3 gives the full variable domain: KAGVTQTPRYLIKTRGQQVTLSCSPISGHRSVSWYQQTPGQGLQFLFEYFSETQRNKGNFPGRFSGRQFSNSRSEMNVSTLELGDSALYLCASSSGQGGEKLFFGSGTQLSVL.

The chain is built from TRBV6-5 and TRBJ2-2; TRBD2 is a possible D gene (6 bases). This CDR3 has 16 residues. Deletions cut 2 bases from V and 4 bases from J, with 14 bases between. Germline assignment: CDR1 MNHEY and CDR2 SVGAGI. The DNA for the CDR3 is TGTGCCAGCAGTTACGGGGCGGGGAGGCGCACCGGGGAGCTGTTTTTT. This gives the protein CASSYGAGRRTGELFF.

Remarks on this clone: Other DNA sequences from this sample encode an identical CDR3 as well. J is TRBJ1-2 and V is TRBV10-3; possible D gene TRBD1, 5 bases. Trimming cost V 0 bases and J 5 bases, with 7 bases left between them. Germline loops: CDR1 ENHRY, CDR2 SYGVKD. The CDR3 is 13 residues long. The CDR3 protein is CAISESGGYGYTF. As DNA, the CDR3 is TGTGCCATCAGTGAGTCCGGGGGTTATGGCTACACCTTC.

V and J are TRBV14 and TRBJ1-2; perhaps TRBD1 as D (5 bases). This CDR3 is built from 16 residues. CDR1 is SGHDN and CDR2 is FVKESK in the germline V gene. V was trimmed by 1 base and J by 6 bases, leaving 18 bases between them. CDR3 in amino acids: CASSQANQPRVDGYTF. The CDR3 nucleotides are TGTGCCAGCAGCCAAGCAAATCAGCCCAGGGTCGATGGCTACACCTTC.

The rearrangement joins TRBV7-2 to TRBJ2-7; the D gene is possibly TRBD1 (5 bases). Germline CDR1 reads SGHTA; CDR2 reads FQGNSA. V was pared by 5 bases and J by 9 bases, with 23 bases between. The CDR3 loop spans 15 amino acids. This chain's CDR3 is CASSPRGSANVVQYF. Here the CDR3 DNA reads TGTGCCAGCAGCCCTAGGGGATCTGCTAATGTCGTGCAGTACTTC.

V usage is TRBV30 and J usage is TRBJ2-4; a weak D match, TRBD2 (5 bases). Trimming removed 3 bases at V and 0 bases at J, with 12 bases between. Per germline, CDR1 GTSNPN and CDR2 SVGIG (reference sequence). The CDR3 is 15 residues long. CDR3 in DNA: TGTGCCTGGAGCGGATTCGGGATAGCCAAAAACATTCAGTACTTC. The encoded protein is CAWSGFGIAKNIQYF.